The 6 T cell receptor beta chains presented below share a single source sample, sequenced in a study of T cell repertoires in cytomegalovirus infection (dated by TCRdb to the late 2010s). TCRdb shows the sequencer as Illumina HiSeq 1500. TCRdb reanalyzed the raw reads on its own, using fastp at Q25 for trimming and MiXCR for clone calling, and kept in-frame beta chains. For every CDR3 protein sequence, its rows merge into one entry that carries the most common genes and DNA. The sample yields some 800,000 distinct CDR3 sequences; 32% were counted once. Clones ranked in the top ten supply around 12% of the sample. This sample's treatment or condition label indicates: in vitro stimulation with specific CMV peptide epitopes to enrich CMV-specific T cells. These receptors have no identified antigens. Sequences were derived from cultured CD8+ T cells from PBMCs, sampled from culture after CMV antigen stimulation. These receptors originate from a human donor in good health (CMV status not recorded). Some clones in this sample may be carry-over from other donors' samples.

This chain links TRBV20-1 with TRBJ2-7, with TRBD2 matching over 7 bases. The CDR3 has 12 amino acids. The V gene's germline CDR1 is DFQATT and CDR2 SNEGSKA (reference sequence). Trimming at V came to 1 base and at J to 3 bases, leaving 0 bases not matched to a gene. In nucleotides, the CDR3 is TGCAGTGCTAGAGGCGGGGGCTACGAGCAGTACGTC. Encoded protein: CSARGGGYEQYV.

Only a few counts were recorded for this clonotype. The J gene is TRBJ2-4, the V gene TRBV12-3 or TRBV12-4; D is unresolved. The CDR3 is 13 residues long. The ends were cut back, 7 bases at V and 6 bases at J, with 13 bases in the middle. The CDR3: CASKRLAGNIQYF. The CDR3 DNA reads as TGTGCCAGCAAGCGACTGGCTGGAAACATTCAGTACTTC.

The chain carries TRBV2 and TRBJ2-5, with D perhaps matching TRBD1 or TRBD2 (5 bases each). Germline-derived CDR1 and CDR2 are SNHLY and FYNNEI. This CDR3 region has 14 residues. V lost 6 bases and J 5 bases, leaving 16 bases between the germline ends. CDR3 nucleotides: TGTGCCAGCAGGCCGGGGCCAAGTCGGGAGACCCAGTACTTC. This codes for CASRPGPSRETQYF.

This rearrangement joins TRBV7-3 to TRBJ1-5, with TRBD1 as a possible D gene (5 bases). Trimming removed 6 bases from V and 3 bases from J, with 15 bases in between. Germline CDR1 is SGHTA and CDR2 is FQGTGA. The CDR3 is 15 amino acids. The CDR3 sequence is CASSLDTHNNQPQHF. The DNA for the CDR3 is TGTGCCAGCAGTTTGGACACCCACAACAATCAGCCCCAGCATTTT.

The chain has TRBV6-6 and TRBJ1-3, with D perhaps matching TRBD1 (5 bases). From germline, CDR1 is MNHNY and CDR2 SVGAGI (reference sequence). The CDR3 length is 15 residues. Trimming cost V 0 bases and J 8 bases, with 14 bases left between them. CDR3: CASSYSRGDGYTIYF. The DNA of the CDR3 is TGTGCCAGCAGTTACTCGAGAGGGGACGGGTACACCATATATTTT.

The chain employs TRBV3-1 and TRBJ2-1; weak D call: TRBD2 (5 bases). This CDR3 spans 16 amino acids. V was clipped by 4 bases and J by 3 bases, with 16 bases between them. Germline lookup yields CDR1 LGHDT and CDR2 YNNKEL (reference sequence). The CDR3 coding sequence is TGTGCCAGCAGCCTAAGCTCGGGGTACGACTACAATGAGCAGTTCTTC. Its protein is CASSLSSGYDYNEQFF.